This T cell receptor (beta chain) appears in the sequencing data of a study of blood T cell repertoires in COVID-19 (dated by TCRdb to the early 2020s). Turning to the overall study: Samples from collaborators originated in the United States, Italy and Spain and spanned both the acute and convalescent phases of COVID-19. HLA class I and class II types, where available, came from metadata supplied by the sample provider rather than from assay-based typing. A freely available public database, intended as a resource for researchers studying the immune response to SARS-CoV-2, is where the repertoires were released. Samples came from the ongoing ImmuneRACE study (first 160 participants) plus 1,254 subjects from 6 global collaborators. The material from the prospective study consisted of cDNA or gDNA derived from T cells, B-cell-depleted T cells, or PBMCs. A de-identified subject ID, COVID-19 status, age in years and sex were almost always included in the sample metadata. The dataset comprised deeply sampled blood TCRbeta repertoires from subjects exposed to, actively infected with, or recovered from COVID-19. Points the paper makes about the study in general: Clinical and demographic metadata were provided uncurated, with the amount varying by source and participant.

Enrolling through a virtual design, the prospective study's participants ranged in age from about 18 to 89 years and lived across 20 to 30 United States geographic areas. To assign participants to cohorts, the prospective study relied on clinical history that participants themselves reported in a screening survey and a study questionnaire. In the prospective study, mobile phlebotomists collected whole blood, serum and a nasopharyngeal or oropharyngeal swab from each participant. Prospective study participants could optionally give additional blood draws and questionnaires over an approximately two-month period. Prospective study blood samples were shipped either frozen or at room temperature before DNA extraction. TCRbeta CDR3 regions were amplified from genomic DNA using the immunoSEQ Assay, a bias-controlled multiplex PCR. The source study handled its data this way. The number of nucleated cells in each sample was estimated from the amplification of reference gene primers within the assay. Sequence reads were collapsed and filtered to measure the absolute abundance of every unique TCRbeta CDR3 rearrangement. Productive Simpson clonality was computed per sample as the square root of Simpson's diversity index over productive rearrangements. TCRdb obtained this table from immuneACCESS and retained in-frame rearrangements with V and J assigned. These tables miss some clones; where compared with another copy, unresolved V genes account for less than half of the shortfall, and the remainder is unexplained. V and J calls and clone size are as listed in that table; D and trimming were resolved from the DNA. In this sample the table shows fewer than 200,000 clones, about 83% of which occur a single time. The ten largest account for about 3.5% of the sample.

Turning to this clone: Its antigen is not yet known. No clone much larger than this one lies a single base away; base qualities are absent.

The germline V gene specifies KGHDR as CDR1 and SFDVKD as CDR2. Measured from the cysteine to the phenylalanine, the CDR3 is 17 residues long. Solely the CDR3 DNA is kept, with 51 bases framed from the first base. Deletion took 3 bases off V and 7 bases off J, with a span of 20 bases between the germline ends. Sequenced material: PBMCs or T cells enriched from blood (not recorded which). Here the chain combines TRBV24-1 and TRBJ2-2, and TRBD2 may be the D gene, going by 6 matching bases. The receptor was isolated from a woman aged 45-65 years in a cohort exposed to, infected with or recovered from COVID-19 (not recorded which). Read as DNA, the sequence is TGTGCCACCAGTGATGCAAGAGGATACGACGGGAGCGGGGAGCTGTTTTTT. It is translated as CATSDARGYDGSGELFF.